This passage covers 23 T cell receptor beta chains from one sample sequenced in a study of blood T cell repertoires in COVID-19. Clones were sequenced by immunoSEQ multiplex PCR, and TCRdb holds only the in-frame ones, with some missing. The data contain about 300,000 clones, 80% to 90% of them singletons. Sequencing was done on a sample of PBMCs or T cells enriched from blood (not recorded which). These TCRs come from a man under 40 who had recovered from COVID-19.

The chain combines TRBV19 with TRBJ2-2, with no clear D. Germline CDR1 LNHDA, CDR2 SQIVND (reference sequence). The CDR3 extends over 13 amino acids. Deletions cut 6 bases from V and 6 bases from J, with 11 bases between. This CDR3 is CASRSVLAGELFF. CDR3 in DNA: TGTGCCAGTAGATCCGTATTAGCCGGGGAGCTGTTTTTT.

The chain employs TRBV11-2 and TRBJ2-7; D is uncertain. The V end was cut by 1 base, the J end by 3 bases, with 13 bases between. This CDR3 comprises 15 residues. CDR1 SGHAT and CDR2 FQNNGV come from the germline V gene. CDR3 nucleotides: TGTGCCAGCAGCTTAGTTAGCAACGTGCGCTACGAGCAGTACTTC. Protein: CASSLVSNVRYEQYF.

In this sample, this clone turned up a few times. V and J are TRBV9 and TRBJ1-2; 7 nucleotides agree with TRBD1. Germline-derived CDR1 and CDR2 are SGDLS and YYNGEE. J gave up 6 bases and V 0 bases, and 8 bases lay outside the gene matches. The CDR3 totals 15 residues. DNA for the CDR3: TGTGCCAGCAGCGTAGGAGACAGGGTGATCGATGGCTACACCTTC. Translation: CASSVGDRVIDGYTF.

This chain joins TRBV6-5 and TRBJ2-7; no firm D call. V was trimmed by 2 bases and J by 7 bases, leaving 6 bases between them. Per the germline V gene, CDR1 is MNHEY and CDR2 is SVGAGI. The CDR3 spans 11 residues. The CDR3 DNA is TGTGCCAGCAGTTACAGTCGGGAGCAGTACTTC. Translating gives CASSYSREQYF.

The V and J genes are TRBV7-2 and TRBJ1-2; D gene unclear. CDR3 length equals 13 residues. Germline loops: CDR1 SGHTA, CDR2 FQGNSA. Trimming took 2 bases from V and 8 from J, leaving 12 bases between them. CDR3 DNA: TGTGCCAGCAGCTTAAAGGGAGGGTGGGGCTACACCTTC. This translates into CASSLKGGWGYTF.

This chain connects TRBV12-5 to TRBJ2-6; 7 bases agree with TRBD2. Germline CDR1 reads LGHNT; CDR2 reads FRNRAP. V dropped 4 bases and J dropped 0; count of bases not matched to a gene: 0. The length of the CDR3 is 15 residues. CDR3 bases: TGTGCTAGTGGTTGGGGGGGCTCTGGGGCCAACGTCCTGACTTTC. As protein: CASGWGGSGANVLTF.

This clone appeared a single time. The chain recombines TRBV7-9 with TRBJ2-1; 13 bases fit TRBD2. The CDR3 is 17 amino acids. Germline CDR1 reads SEHNR; CDR2 reads FQNEAQ (reference sequence). The junction had 7 bases not matched to a gene; V was cut back by 5 bases and J by 3 bases. The CDR3 loop reads CASSPALAGGLYNEQFF. In DNA, the CDR3 is TGTGCCAGCAGCCCCGCACTAGCGGGGGGGCTCTACAATGAGCAGTTCTTC.

The chain links TRBV6-6 to TRBJ2-5; perhaps TRBD2 as D (6 bases). Trimming cost V 7 bases and J 2 bases, with 8 bases left between them. The germline V gene encodes CDR1 MNHNY and CDR2 SVGAGI (reference sequence). CDR3 length: 12 residues. CDR3: CASKRGQETQYF. CDR3 sequence (DNA): TGTGCCAGCAAACGGGGGCAAGAGACCCAGTACTTC.

This clone was recorded once. The genes are TRBV12-3 or TRBV12-4 and TRBJ2-2; D perhaps matches TRBD2 (6 bases). The CDR3 consists of 13 residues. V lost 6 bases to trimming and J lost 6 bases, with 11 bases between them. DNA of the CDR3: TGTGCCAGCAGGGCGGGGCGGGCCGGGGAGCTGTTTTTT. Translated: CASRAGRAGELFF.

The V gene is TRBV2, the J gene TRBJ2-1, with a tentative D call TRBD1 (5 bases). V shed 6 bases and J shed 6 bases, with 9 bases lying between them. The germline gives CDR1 SNHLY, CDR2 FYNNEI. The CDR3 totals 12 residues. In DNA, the CDR3 is TGTGCCAGCAGACAGGTGGCCAATGAGCAGTTCTTC. Protein sequence: CASRQVANEQFF. The complete variable domain, with remaining parts taken from reference TRBV2 and TRBJ2-1, reads EPEVTQTPSHQVTQMGQEVILRCVPISNHLYFYWYRQILGQKVEFLVSFYNNEISEKSEIFDDQFSVERPDGSNFTLKIRSTKLEDSAMYFCASRQVANEQFFGPGTRLTVL.

The rearrangement links TRBV5-1 to TRBJ1-2; TRBD1 matches at 7 bases. The germline CDR1 and CDR2 sequences are SGHRS and YFSETQ. The ends lost 2 bases at V and 6 bases at J; junction bases unmatched: 10. The CDR3 consists of 15 residues. CDR3 bases: TGCGCCAGCAGCTTCCGGGACAGAGGCACGCATGGCTACACCTTC. This sequence encodes CASSFRDRGTHGYTF.

V usage is TRBV4-3 and J usage is TRBJ1-1; TRBD1 might be the D (6 bases). CDR1 and CDR2 (germline): LGHNA, YSLEER. The germline V and J ends were trimmed by 0 bases and 1 base, with 12 bases remaining between them. The CDR3 sequence is 16 residues long. The CDR3 here is CASSQDSTGWNTEAFF. For the CDR3, the DNA is TGCGCCAGCAGCCAAGATTCGACAGGCTGGAACACTGAAGCTTTCTTT.

The chain couples TRBV6-5 to TRBJ1-5; the match to TRBD1 covers 11 bases. This CDR3 spans 15 amino acids. The germline V gene encodes CDR1 MNHEY and CDR2 SVGAGI. Trimming at V came to 6 bases and at J to 5 bases, leaving 6 bases not matched to a gene. In DNA, the CDR3 is TGTGCCAGCAGCCTCGGACAGGGGGCGGATCAGCCCCAGCATTTT. Protein sequence: CASSLGQGADQPQHF.

This chain connects TRBV7-9 to TRBJ1-2; 8 nucleotides agree with TRBD1. V lost 5 bases and J lost 5; bases outside the gene matches: 13. Looked up from germline, CDR1 is SEHNR and CDR2 is FQNEAQ (reference sequence). The CDR3 sequence is 16 residues long. The CDR3: CASSERTGRLGYGYTF. The CDR3 nucleotides are TGTGCCAGCAGCGAAAGGACAGGGAGGCTCGGATATGGCTACACCTTC.

The rearrangement uses TRBV10-3 and TRBJ2-2; D perhaps matches TRBD1 (5 bases). The germline V gene encodes CDR1 ENHRY and CDR2 SYGVKD. V was trimmed by 6 bases and J by 6 bases, leaving 8 bases between them. The CDR3 runs 12 residues. CDR3 coding DNA: TGTGCCATCAGCGACAGCTCCGGGGAGCTGTTTTTT. Translating gives CAISDSSGELFF.

CDR3 region: CASAMEGQGRSGYTF. The CDR3, as DNA: TGCGCCAGCGCGATGGAGGGACAGGGGAGGAGTGGCTACACCTTC. V is TRBV4-1 and J is TRBJ1-2; 10 nucleotides align to TRBD1. V was pared by 8 bases and J by 7 bases, with 13 bases of the junction left unmatched. The germline V gene has CDR1 MGHRA and CDR2 YSYEKL. The CDR3 length is 15 residues.

V usage is TRBV7-2 and J usage is TRBJ1-1; 8 nucleotides match TRBD1. The CDR3 runs 15 residues. Germline loops: CDR1 SGHTA, CDR2 FQGNSA. The V gene end was trimmed by 5 bases and the J gene end by 4 bases; junction bases not matched to a gene: 9. CDR3 in DNA: TGTGCCAGCAGCCCCCGGACAGGGCGGGTCACTGAAGCTTTCTTT. It encodes CASSPRTGRVTEAFF.

The chain uses TRBV5-6 and TRBJ1-5, with D perhaps TRBD1 (6 bases). Trimming stripped 4 bases from V and 3 bases from J, with 17 bases between. Germline assignment: CDR1 SGHDT and CDR2 YYEEEE. The CDR3 covers 16 residues. The CDR3 region is CASSEGGRQTNQPQHF. The CDR3 DNA reads as TGTGCCAGCAGCGAGGGGGGGCGGCAAACCAATCAGCCCCAGCATTTT. Full variable domain (missing parts from reference TRBV5-6 and TRBJ1-5): DAGVTQSPTHLIKTRGQQVTLRCSPKSGHDTVSWYQQALGQGPQFIFQYYEEEERQRGNFPDRFSGHQFPNYSSELNVNALLLGDSALYLCASSEGGRQTNQPQHFGDGTRLSIL.

CDR3 region: CASSQYSGGQSEQFF. The CDR3 DNA follows: TGTGCCAGCAGCCAGTATAGCGGGGGTCAAAGTGAGCAGTTCTTC. This chain connects TRBV3-1 (or the pseudogene TRBV3-2) to TRBJ2-1, with 9 bases identical to TRBD2. CDR1 is LGHDT and CDR2 is YNNKEL in the germline V gene (reference sequence). CDR3 length: 15 amino acids. Germline trimming cut 3 bases from V and 9 bases from J; bases unmatched to any gene: 9.

CDR3 DNA: TGTGCCAGCAGCTTTTCCGGTACAGATACGCAGTATTTT. It translates to CASSFSGTDTQYF. The chain uses TRBV7-9 and TRBJ2-3; no definite D call. The CDR3 extends over 13 amino acids. V was shortened by 3 bases and J by 3 bases, with 7 bases between the two germline ends. Germline loops: CDR1 SEHNR, CDR2 FQNEAQ (reference sequence).

About this clone itself: Other DNA sequences from this sample encode an identical CDR3 as well. The chain uses TRBV9 and TRBJ1-3; a weak D match, TRBD1 (5 bases). Trimming left V 4 bases short and J 0 bases short, with 11 bases between. The germline V gene encodes CDR1 SGDLS and CDR2 YYNGEE. The CDR3 spans 15 residues. The CDR3 region is CASSPRQSSGNTIYF. In nucleotides, the CDR3 is TGTGCCAGCAGCCCCCGACAGAGCTCTGGAAACACCATATATTTT.

V gene TRBV9 combines with J gene TRBJ2-3; D is ambiguous. Germline V gene data show CDR1 as SGDLS and CDR2 as YYNGEE. The V end was cut by 3 bases, the J end by 2 bases, with 7 bases between. This CDR3 is 13 amino acids long. In DNA, the CDR3 is TGTGCCAGCAGCGCACACCCCACAGATACGCAGTATTTT. Translated: CASSAHPTDTQYF.

The V gene is TRBV10-3, the J gene TRBJ2-6, with 8 bases matching TRBD1. The germline gives CDR1 ENHRY, CDR2 SYGVKD. The CDR3 totals 14 residues. Germline trimming cut 10 bases from V and 2 bases from J; bases unmatched to any gene: 4. The DNA of the CDR3 is TGTGCCAGCGAGACAGGGGCTGGGGCCAACGTCCTGACTTTC. This gives the protein CASETGAGANVLTF.